The rows below give T cell receptor beta chains drawn from one sample of a study of CD8+CD57+ T cells in acquired aplastic anemia. TCRdb reprocessed the reads via MiXCR and lists one record per CDR3 protein. Of roughly 150,000 distinct CDR3 sequences listed, around 43% were seen once; the top ten hold around 3.2%. Sequences were obtained from sorted CD4+, CD8+, or CD8+CD57+ T cells (not recorded which) from PBMCs. These receptors came from a human donor with aplastic anemia. Each CDR3 is given with its conserved first and last residue. Each record gives: CDR3 length, J gene, V gene, clone size, D gene, CDR3 DNA, CDR3 protein. A D gene is named only where the DNA matches it firmly. Rows give clone size only sometimes, using once, few, many, or a class for an expanded clone.

cdr3_length: 13; j_call: TRBJ1-5; v_call: TRBV5-1; clone_size: -; d_call: -; cdr3_nt: TGCGCCAGCAGCCCAACGCAGGGCCAGCCCCAGCATTTT; cdr3_aa: CASSPTQGQPQHF
cdr3_length: 15; j_call: TRBJ2-1; v_call: TRBV5-1; clone_size: -; d_call: TRBD2; cdr3_nt: TGCGCCAGCAGCGCGGGGGGGAGCTCCTACAATGGGCAGTTCTTC; cdr3_aa: CASSAGGSSYNGQFF
cdr3_length: 14; j_call: TRBJ1-1; v_call: TRBV19; clone_size: many; d_call: -; cdr3_nt: TGTGCCAGTAGTATGTCCAGGGGGAACACTGAAGCTTTCTTT; cdr3_aa: CASSMSRGNTEAFF
cdr3_length: 15; j_call: TRBJ1-5; v_call: TRBV5-5; clone_size: -; d_call: TRBD1; cdr3_nt: TGTGCCAGCAGCCTTGGGACAGGGAACAATGAGCCCCAGCATTTT; cdr3_aa: CASSLGTGNNEPQHF
cdr3_length: 10; j_call: TRBJ1-2; v_call: TRBV29-1; clone_size: -; d_call: -; cdr3_nt: TGCAGGGAAACTAACTATGGCTACACCTTC; cdr3_aa: CRETNYGYTF
cdr3_length: 17; j_call: TRBJ2-5; v_call: TRBV6-1; clone_size: -; d_call: TRBD2; cdr3_nt: TGTGCCAGCCTGCCGGGACAGTTAGCGGGGGGCCAAGAGACCCAGTACTTC; cdr3_aa: CASLPGQLAGGQETQYF
cdr3_length: 16; j_call: TRBJ2-1; v_call: TRBV27; clone_size: few; d_call: TRBD2; cdr3_nt: TGTGCCAGCAGTTTATGGACTAGCGGGGGGGTAAATGAGCAGTTCTTC; cdr3_aa: CASSLWTSGGVNEQFF
cdr3_length: 13; j_call: TRBJ2-3; v_call: TRBV10-1; clone_size: -; d_call: -; cdr3_nt: TGCGCCAGCCAGTTGGGGGAGGCAGATACGCAGTATTTT; cdr3_aa: CASQLGEADTQYF
cdr3_length: 16; j_call: TRBJ2-2; v_call: TRBV7-9; clone_size: many; d_call: TRBD2; cdr3_nt: TGTGCCAGCAGCTTAGAACTAGCGGGAATCACCGGGGAGCTGTTTTTT; cdr3_aa: CASSLELAGITGELFF
cdr3_length: 15; j_call: TRBJ2-5; v_call: TRBV6-5; clone_size: many; d_call: TRBD2; cdr3_nt: TGTGCCAGCACCTCGCGGGAGACACACCAAGAGACCCAGTACTTC; cdr3_aa: CASTSRETHQETQYF
cdr3_length: 18; j_call: TRBJ2-2; v_call: TRBV4-2; clone_size: few; d_call: TRBD2; cdr3_nt: TGTGCCAGCAGCCGAAATATTGGCGGGGGAATTCGCACCGGGGAGCTGTTTTTT; cdr3_aa: CASSRNIGGGIRTGELFF
cdr3_length: 18; j_call: TRBJ1-6; v_call: TRBV7-3; clone_size: many; d_call: TRBD1; cdr3_nt: TGTGCCAGCAGCCGCCCCCCAACTCGGGACAGGGATAATTCACCCCTCCACTTT; cdr3_aa: CASSRPPTRDRDNSPLHF
cdr3_length: 11; j_call: TRBJ1-2; v_call: TRBV20-1; clone_size: -; d_call: -; cdr3_nt: TGCAGTGCTAGCCTCAGGGATGGCTACACCTTC; cdr3_aa: CSASLRDGYTF
cdr3_length: 15; j_call: TRBJ2-5; v_call: TRBV24-1; clone_size: -; d_call: TRBD1; cdr3_nt: TGTGCCACCAGTGAGCCAGGGCAGGGGGCGGAGACCCAGTACTTC; cdr3_aa: CATSEPGQGAETQYF
cdr3_length: 13; j_call: TRBJ2-1; v_call: TRBV20-1; clone_size: -; d_call: -; cdr3_nt: TGCACTGCTGAAGGCCGGGACTACAATGAGCAGTTCTTC; cdr3_aa: CTAEGRDYNEQFF
cdr3_length: 13; j_call: TRBJ1-2; v_call: TRBV2; clone_size: few; d_call: TRBD1; cdr3_nt: TGTGCCAGCAGAGACGACAGGGGGTATGGCTACACCTTC; cdr3_aa: CASRDDRGYGYTF
cdr3_length: 17; j_call: TRBJ2-3; v_call: TRBV6-1; clone_size: -; d_call: TRBD2; cdr3_nt: TGTGCCAGCAGTCAGCGGGGGGCGGCAGCACCAACAAATACGCAGTATTTT; cdr3_aa: CASSQRGAAAPTNTQYF
cdr3_length: 15; j_call: TRBJ2-7; v_call: TRBV2; clone_size: few; d_call: -; cdr3_nt: TGTGCCAGCAGAGAGGGATCCCCTCCAGCCTACGAGCAGTACTTC; cdr3_aa: CASREGSPPAYEQYF
cdr3_length: 13; j_call: TRBJ2-3; v_call: TRBV11-3; clone_size: -; d_call: -; cdr3_nt: TGTGCCAGCAGCTTAGGGCCGGGTGATGCGCAGTATTTT; cdr3_aa: CASSLGPGDAQYF
cdr3_length: 11; j_call: TRBJ1-1; v_call: TRBV19; clone_size: -; d_call: -; cdr3_nt: TGTGCCAGTAGCCGGACACGGAAGGCTTTCTTT; cdr3_aa: CASSRTRKAFF
cdr3_length: 16; j_call: TRBJ2-3; v_call: TRBV20-1; clone_size: many; d_call: TRBD2; cdr3_nt: TGCAGTGTCAGAAATCCAGGACCGGGGGGGAAAGATACGCAGTATTTT; cdr3_aa: CSVRNPGPGGKDTQYF
cdr3_length: 12; j_call: TRBJ1-2; v_call: TRBV6-1; clone_size: many; d_call: -; cdr3_nt: TGTGCCAGCAGAAGCTTGGATTATGGCTACACCTTC; cdr3_aa: CASRSLDYGYTF